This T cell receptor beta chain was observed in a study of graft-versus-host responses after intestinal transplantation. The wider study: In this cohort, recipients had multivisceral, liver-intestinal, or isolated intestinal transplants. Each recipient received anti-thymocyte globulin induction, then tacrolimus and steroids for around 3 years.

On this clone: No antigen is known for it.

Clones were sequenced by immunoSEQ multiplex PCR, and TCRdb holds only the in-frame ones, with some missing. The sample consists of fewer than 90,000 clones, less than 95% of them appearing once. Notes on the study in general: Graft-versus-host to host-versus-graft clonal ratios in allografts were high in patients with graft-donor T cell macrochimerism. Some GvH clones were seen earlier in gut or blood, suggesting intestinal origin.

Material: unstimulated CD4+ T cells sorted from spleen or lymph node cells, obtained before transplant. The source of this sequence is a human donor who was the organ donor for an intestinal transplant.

The CDR3 nucleotides read TGTGCCAGCAGCTTAGACGGACAATCTAATCAGCCCCAGCATTTT. Amino acids: CASSLDGQSNQPQHF. This chain connects TRBV11-2 to TRBJ1-5, with a possible D match to TRBD1 (5 bases). There are 15 residues in the CDR3. The V gene's germline CDR1 is SGHAT and CDR2 FQNNGV. With 0 bases removed from V and 4 bases from J, the gap between germline ends came to 10 bases.